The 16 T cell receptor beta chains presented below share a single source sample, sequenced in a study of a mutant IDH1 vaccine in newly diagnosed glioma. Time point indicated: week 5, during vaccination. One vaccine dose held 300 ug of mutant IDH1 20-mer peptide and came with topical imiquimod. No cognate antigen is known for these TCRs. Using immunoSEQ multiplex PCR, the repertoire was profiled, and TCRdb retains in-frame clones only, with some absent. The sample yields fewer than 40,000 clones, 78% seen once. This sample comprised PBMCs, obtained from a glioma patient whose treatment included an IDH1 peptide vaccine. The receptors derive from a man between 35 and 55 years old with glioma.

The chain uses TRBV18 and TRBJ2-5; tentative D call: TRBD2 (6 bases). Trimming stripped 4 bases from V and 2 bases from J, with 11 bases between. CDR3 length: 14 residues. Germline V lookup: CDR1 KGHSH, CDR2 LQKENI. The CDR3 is CASSLAAQQETQYF. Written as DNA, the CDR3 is TGTGCCAGCTCACTAGCGGCGCAACAAGAGACCCAGTACTTC.

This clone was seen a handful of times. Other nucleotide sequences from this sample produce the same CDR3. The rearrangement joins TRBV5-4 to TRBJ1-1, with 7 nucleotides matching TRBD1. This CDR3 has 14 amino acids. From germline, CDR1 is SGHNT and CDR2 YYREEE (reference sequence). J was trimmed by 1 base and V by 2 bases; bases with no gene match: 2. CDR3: CASSLGQANTEAFF. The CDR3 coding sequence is TGTGCCAGCAGCTTAGGACAGGCGAACACTGAAGCTTTCTTT.

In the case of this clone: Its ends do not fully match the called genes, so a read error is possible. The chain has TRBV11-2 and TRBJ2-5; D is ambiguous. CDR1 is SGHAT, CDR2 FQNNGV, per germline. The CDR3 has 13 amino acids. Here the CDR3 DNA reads TGTACCAGCAGCTCTGGGTATCAAGAGACCCAGTACTTC. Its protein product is CTSSSGYQETQYF.

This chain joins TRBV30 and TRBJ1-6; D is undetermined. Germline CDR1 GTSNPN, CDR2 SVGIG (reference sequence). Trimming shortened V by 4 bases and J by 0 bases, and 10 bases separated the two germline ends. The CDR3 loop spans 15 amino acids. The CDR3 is CAWTRDSSYNSPLHF. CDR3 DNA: TGTGCCTGGACCCGGGATAGCTCCTATAATTCACCCCTCCACTTT.

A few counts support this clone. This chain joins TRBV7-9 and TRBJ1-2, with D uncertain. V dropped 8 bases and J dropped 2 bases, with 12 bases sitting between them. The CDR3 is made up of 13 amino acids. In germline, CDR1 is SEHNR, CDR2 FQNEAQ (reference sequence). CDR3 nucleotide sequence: TGTGCCAGCCGCGGGTTACCGAACTATGGCTACACCTTC. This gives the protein CASRGLPNYGYTF. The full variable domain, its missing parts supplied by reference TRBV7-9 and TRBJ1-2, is DTGVSQNPRHKITKRGQNVTFRCDPISEHNRLYWYRQTLGQGPEFLTYFQNEAQLEKSRLLSDRFSAERPKGSFSTLEIQRTEQGDSAMYLCASRGLPNYGYTFGSGTRLTVV.

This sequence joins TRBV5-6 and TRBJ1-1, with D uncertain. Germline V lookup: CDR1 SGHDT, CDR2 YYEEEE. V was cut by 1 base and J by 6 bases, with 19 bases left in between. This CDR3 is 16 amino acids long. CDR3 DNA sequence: TGTGCCAGCAGCTTGATCCACCTCCAGGCGGCATCTGAAGCTTTCTTT. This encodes CASSLIHLQAASEAFF.

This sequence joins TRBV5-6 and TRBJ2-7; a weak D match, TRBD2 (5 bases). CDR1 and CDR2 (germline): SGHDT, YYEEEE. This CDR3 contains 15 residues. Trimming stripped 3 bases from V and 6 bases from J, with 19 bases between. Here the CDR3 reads CASSSHLEDEGEQYF. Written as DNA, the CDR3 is TGTGCCAGCAGCTCCCACTTAGAGGATGAGGGCGAGCAGTACTTC.

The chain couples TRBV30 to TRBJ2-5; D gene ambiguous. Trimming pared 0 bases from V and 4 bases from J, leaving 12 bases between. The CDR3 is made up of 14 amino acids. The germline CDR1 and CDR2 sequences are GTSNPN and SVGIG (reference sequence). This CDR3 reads CAWSVLGNPETQYF. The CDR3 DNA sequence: TGTGCCTGGAGTGTATTGGGGAACCCAGAGACCCAGTACTTC. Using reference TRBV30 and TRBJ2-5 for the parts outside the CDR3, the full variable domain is SQTIHQWPATLVQPVGSPLSLECTVEGTSNPNLYWYRQAAGRGLQLLFYSVGIGQISSEVPQNLSASRPQDRQFILSSKKLLLSDSGFYLCAWSVLGNPETQYFGPGTRLLVL.

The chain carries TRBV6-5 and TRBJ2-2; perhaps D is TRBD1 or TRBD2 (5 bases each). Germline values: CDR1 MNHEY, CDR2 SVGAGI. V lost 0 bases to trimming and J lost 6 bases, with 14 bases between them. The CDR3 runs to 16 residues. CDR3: CASSYSSGGTPGELFF. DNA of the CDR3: TGTGCCAGCAGTTACTCGAGTGGGGGAACGCCCGGGGAGCTGTTTTTT.

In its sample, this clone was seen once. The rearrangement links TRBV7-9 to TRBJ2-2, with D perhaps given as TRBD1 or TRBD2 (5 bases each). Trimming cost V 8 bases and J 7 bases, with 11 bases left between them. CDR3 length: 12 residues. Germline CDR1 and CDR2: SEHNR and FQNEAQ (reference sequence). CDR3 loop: CASLRDHGELFF. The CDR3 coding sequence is TGTGCCAGCTTAAGGGACCACGGGGAGCTGTTTTTT.

The CDR3 DNA follows: TGCGCCAGCAGCTCCGGGCAGAACTATGGCTACACCTTC. Its protein product is CASSSGQNYGYTF. J is TRBJ1-2 and V is TRBV4-1, with D hard to call. Germline loops: CDR1 MGHRA, CDR2 YSYEKL. This CDR3 spans 13 amino acids. Trimming removed 5 bases at V and 2 bases at J, with 9 bases between.

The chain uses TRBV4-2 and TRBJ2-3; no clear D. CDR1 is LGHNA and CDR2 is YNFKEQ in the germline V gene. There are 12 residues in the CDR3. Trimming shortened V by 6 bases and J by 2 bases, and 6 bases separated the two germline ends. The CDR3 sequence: CASRRDTDTQYF. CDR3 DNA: TGTGCCAGCAGACGCGACACAGATACGCAGTATTTT.

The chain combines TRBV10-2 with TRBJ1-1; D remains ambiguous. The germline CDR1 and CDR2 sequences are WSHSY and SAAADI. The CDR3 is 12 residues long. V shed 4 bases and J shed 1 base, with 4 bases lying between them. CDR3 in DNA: TGCGCCAGCAGTGCAGGGAACACTGAAGCTTTCTTT. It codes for CASSAGNTEAFF.

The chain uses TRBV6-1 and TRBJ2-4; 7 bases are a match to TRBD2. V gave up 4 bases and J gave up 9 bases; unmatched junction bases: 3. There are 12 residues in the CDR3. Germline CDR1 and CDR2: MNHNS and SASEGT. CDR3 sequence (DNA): TGTGCCAGCAGTGTAAGGGAGGGCATTCAGTACTTC. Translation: CASSVREGIQYF.

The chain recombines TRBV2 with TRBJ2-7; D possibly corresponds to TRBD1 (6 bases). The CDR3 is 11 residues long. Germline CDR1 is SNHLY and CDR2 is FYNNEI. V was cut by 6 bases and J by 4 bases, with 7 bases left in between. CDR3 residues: CASRQGYEQYF. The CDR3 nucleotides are TGTGCCAGCAGACAGGGTTACGAGCAGTACTTC.

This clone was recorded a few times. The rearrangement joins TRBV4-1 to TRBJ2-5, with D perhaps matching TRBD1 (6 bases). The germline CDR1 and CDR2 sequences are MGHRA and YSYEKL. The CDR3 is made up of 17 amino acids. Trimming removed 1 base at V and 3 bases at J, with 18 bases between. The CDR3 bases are TGCGCCAGCAGCCAAGGACAGGCTATGGGGCACAAAGAGACCCAGTACTTC. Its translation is CASSQGQAMGHKETQYF.